The 6 T cell receptor beta chains reported below all come from one sample, sequenced in a study of blood T cells in healthy people across ages. Sample-barcoded 5' priming and a J-beta primer mix drove a second PCR of roughly 6 to 12 cycles. MiXCR, applied by TCRdb to the 5' RACE reads, yields one record per CDR3 protein. The sample includes 1.5 million to 2 million distinct CDR3 sequences, 28% of them seen just once. Sequenced: blood. These receptors all come from a woman aged 25-40 years in good health.

This clonotype was observed a few times. The chain carries TRBV19 and TRBJ2-7, with D perhaps matching TRBD1 (6 bases). Germline-derived CDR1 and CDR2 are LNHDA and SQIVND (reference sequence). CDR3 size: 13 residues. The germline V and J ends were trimmed by 7 bases and 6 bases, with 16 bases remaining between them. DNA of the CDR3: TGTGCCAGTAAGGCAGGGGTAGTTGGCGAGCAGTACTTC. It translates to CASKAGVVGEQYF.

The genes are TRBV6-2 or TRBV6-3 and TRBJ1-1; D is ambiguous. Trimming took 2 bases from V and 1 from J, leaving 8 bases between them. CDR1 MNHEY and CDR2 SVGEGT come from the germline V gene. The CDR3 totals 14 residues. The DNA for the CDR3 is TGTGCCAGCAGTTACGGGGTCTCGAACACTGAAGCTTTCTTT. Translated, it gives CASSYGVSNTEAFF.

On this clonotype: Its ends do not fully match the called genes, so a read error is possible. This chain uses TRBV2 with TRBJ2-1; 9 bases match TRBD2. CDR3 size: 16 residues. In germline, CDR1 is SNHLY, CDR2 FYNNEI. CDR3 in DNA: TGTACCAGCAGTGAAAGGGGCCTAGCGGGATTCAATGAGCAGTTCTTC. Residues: CTSSERGLAGFNEQFF.

This clonotype was seen at least ten times. CDR3 in DNA: TGTGCCAGCACCCTCAGAGCAAGGGAAAACATTCAGTACTTC. Translating it yields CASTLRARENIQYF. This sequence joins TRBV6-6 and TRBJ2-4; the D is unclear. V lost 7 bases to trimming and J lost 5 bases, with 15 bases between them. The CDR3 contains 14 residues. The germline V gene encodes CDR1 MNHNY and CDR2 SVGAGI (reference sequence).

This clonotype was counted many times. CDR3 sequence (DNA): TGCAGCGTCACCGAGGGATGGTACCAAGAGACCCAGTACTTC. The encoded protein is CSVTEGWYQETQYF. The V gene is TRBV29-1, the J gene TRBJ2-5, with D possibly TRBD2 on 5 matching bases. The CDR3 loop spans 14 amino acids. CDR1 SQVTM and CDR2 ANQGSEA come from the germline V gene. Trimming left V 6 bases short and J 0 bases short, with 14 bases between.

With respect to this clonotype: This may be a read error: a much more frequent sequence differs by one nucleotide. This chain joins TRBV6-1 and TRBJ2-7; 8 nucleotides agree with TRBD2. The germline CDR1 and CDR2 sequences are MNHNS and SASEGT. CDR3 size: 14 residues. The J segment lost 8 bases and the V segment lost 7 bases, leaving 13 bases of the junction unmatched. This CDR3 is CASNAGGRWGQQYF. Written as DNA, the CDR3 is TGTGCCAGCAATGCGGGGGGACGGTGGGGTCAGCAGTACTTC.